Presented here are 17 T cell receptor beta chains from one specimen sequenced in a study of HIV-infected patients and healthy controls. TCRdb reanalysed the 5' RACE reads using MiXCR and keeps one entry per CDR3 protein. The sample has around 20,000 distinct CDR3 sequences, roughly a fifth seen once. Input material: CD8+ T cells from blood. These receptors originate from a human donor in good health.

The chain is built from TRBV29-1 and TRBJ2-6; D possibly corresponds to TRBD1 (7 bases). Deletions cut 5 bases from V and 2 bases from J, with 13 bases between. CDR1 is SQVTM and CDR2 is ANQGSEA in the germline V gene. This CDR3 contains 15 residues. Written as DNA, the CDR3 is TGCAGCGTTCAATCAGGGGGGACTGGGGCCAACGTCCTGACTTTC. This codes for CSVQSGGTGANVLTF.

The chain uses TRBV7-9 and TRBJ2-1; D is possibly TRBD1 (5 bases). Trimming stripped 6 bases from V and 5 bases from J, with 14 bases between. CDR3 length: 14 amino acids. Germline V CDR1 and CDR2: SEHNR, FQNEAQ (reference sequence). The chain's CDR3 is CASRQDTLDNEQFF. The CDR3 nucleotides read TGTGCCAGCAGGCAGGACACCCTGGACAATGAGCAGTTCTTC.

The J gene is TRBJ2-7, the V gene TRBV15, with D tentatively TRBD1 (6 bases). The CDR3 length is 15 residues. Trimming left V 0 bases short and J 2 bases short, with 11 bases between. Germline-derived CDR1 and CDR2 are LNHNV and YYDKDF (reference sequence). The CDR3 coding sequence is TGTGCCACCAGCAGAGATTTAGGACAGACCTACGAGCAGTACTTC. Its protein product is CATSRDLGQTYEQYF.

CDR3 sequence reads: CASSKKTNTEAFF. In nucleotides, the CDR3 is TGCGCCAGCAGCAAGAAGACGAACACTGAAGCTTTCTTT. The chain links TRBV4-1 to TRBJ1-1, with unresolved D. V lost 5 bases to trimming and J lost 1 base, with 8 bases between them. The length of the CDR3 is 13 residues. Germline V gene sequence: CDR1 MGHRA, CDR2 YSYEKL.

This clonotype occurred a few times. The chain uses TRBV6-2 or TRBV6-3 and TRBJ2-2; D unclear. Per germline, CDR1 MNHEY and CDR2 SVGEGT. The CDR3 length is 11 residues. Trimming removed 7 bases from V and 5 bases from J, with 5 bases in between. As DNA, the CDR3 is TGTGCCAGCACCATGACCGGGGAGCTGTTTTTT. Translation gives CASTMTGELFF.

The genes are TRBV4-1 and TRBJ2-2, with 11 bases identical to TRBD1. Germline V lookup: CDR1 MGHRA, CDR2 YSYEKL. The trim removed 4 bases at V and 7 bases at J, leaving 8 bases unmatched. The CDR3 is made up of 16 amino acids. CDR3 nucleotides: TGCGCCAGCAGCCCTAGGACAGGGGGCGATGGCGGGGAGCTGTTTTTT. Translating gives CASSPRTGGDGGELFF.

This clonotype has just a few counts. This chain links TRBV12-3 or TRBV12-4 with TRBJ1-5; no definite D call. V lost 8 bases and J lost 2, with 7 bases in between. This CDR3 contains 12 residues. The DNA of the CDR3 is TGTGCCAGCGGTCCGGGCAATCAGCCCCAGCATTTT. It is translated as CASGPGNQPQHF.

This clonotype was picked up a small number of times. V and J are TRBV20-1 and TRBJ2-1; TRBD2 matches at 10 bases. Germline CDR1 DFQATT, CDR2 SNEGSKA (reference sequence). The CDR3 covers 14 residues. Unmatched junction bases numbered 6, after V lost 0 bases and J lost 10 bases. For the CDR3, the DNA is TGCAGTGCTAGAGATCTAGCGGGAGATGTGGAGCAGTTCTTC. Translated: CSARDLAGDVEQFF.

The sample holds a few counts of this clonotype. The rearrangement joins TRBV9 to TRBJ1-3; D is uncertain. Germline CDR1 reads SGDLS; CDR2 reads YYNGEE. The CDR3 spans 14 residues. Trimming removed 4 bases from V and 0 bases from J, with 8 bases in between. The chain's CDR3 is CASSPTTSGNTIYF. The CDR3 DNA sequence: TGTGCCAGCAGCCCGACTACCTCTGGAAACACCATATATTTT.

In its sample, this clonotype was seen a few times. The V gene is TRBV7-6, the J gene TRBJ2-1; 7 positions match TRBD2. The germline gives CDR1 SGHVS, CDR2 FNYEAQ. Unmatched junction bases numbered 6, after V lost 9 bases and J lost 4 bases. The CDR3 is made up of 13 amino acids. The CDR3 loop reads CASGTSVYNEQFF. For the CDR3, the DNA is TGTGCCAGTGGAACTAGCGTTTACAATGAGCAGTTCTTC.

The J gene is TRBJ2-7, the V gene TRBV4-1, with 10 bases fitting TRBD2. The V gene end was trimmed by 1 base and the J gene end by 4 bases; junction bases not matched to a gene: 7. Germline loops: CDR1 MGHRA, CDR2 YSYEKL. This CDR3 region has 16 residues. The CDR3 region is CASSQVGASGSYEQYF. Written as DNA, the CDR3 is TGCGCCAGCAGCCAAGTCGGGGCTAGCGGGAGTTACGAGCAGTACTTC.

This clonotype was observed a handful of times. The chain links TRBV6-5 to TRBJ2-1, with a possible D match to TRBD2 (6 bases). V lost 5 bases to trimming and J lost 3 bases, with 20 bases between them. This CDR3 contains 17 residues. Germline-derived CDR1 and CDR2 are MNHEY and SVGAGI. The CDR3 nucleotides read TGTGCCAGCAGTCCCGGTTTGAGAGCGGGTATCTACAATGAGCAGTTCTTC. This gives the protein CASSPGLRAGIYNEQFF.

This clonotype was detected only a few times. The DNA for the CDR3 is TGTGCCAGCAGCTTGGATCCTAGCGGAATAGTCACAGATACGCAGTATTTT. Its translation is CASSLDPSGIVTDTQYF. The V and J genes are TRBV5-4 and TRBJ2-3; 7 bases are shared with TRBD2. V lost 0 bases, J lost 2 bases, and 9 bases stayed unmatched. CDR3 length equals 17 residues. Germline CDR1 is SGHNT and CDR2 is YYREEE (reference sequence).

At least ten counts were recorded for this clonotype. V is TRBV11-3 and J is TRBJ2-3; TRBD2 is a possible D gene (6 bases). V dropped 1 base and J dropped 2 bases, with 13 bases sitting between them. The length of the CDR3 is 16 residues. The germline CDR1 and CDR2 sequences are SGHNT and YENEEA. CDR3 amino acids: CASSLGGLLVTDTQYF. CDR3 coding DNA: TGTGCCAGCAGCTTAGGGGGACTCCTTGTCACAGATACGCAGTATTTT.

This clonotype occurred many times. The chain joins TRBV9 to TRBJ2-1; D unclear. The CDR3 length is 16 residues. Looked up from germline, CDR1 is SGDLS and CDR2 is YYNGEE. V was clipped by 0 bases and J by 0 bases, with 10 bases between them. The CDR3: CASSVDGGSSYNEQFF. The CDR3 DNA follows: TGTGCCAGCAGCGTAGATGGCGGAAGCTCCTACAATGAGCAGTTCTTC.

The sample holds many counts of this clonotype. V usage is TRBV27 and J usage is TRBJ2-1; TRBD1 might be the D (7 bases). The CDR3 is 17 amino acids. Trimming shortened V by 5 bases and J by 0 bases, and 17 bases separated the two germline ends. Germline V gene data show CDR1 as MNHEY and CDR2 as SMNVEV (reference sequence). The CDR3 loop reads CASSRQGLSGSYNEQFF. The DNA for the CDR3 is TGTGCCAGCAGTCGACAGGGACTCAGCGGCTCCTACAATGAGCAGTTCTTC.

A few counts support this clonotype. The chain has TRBV9 and TRBJ2-2, with 9 bases aligning to TRBD2. V lost 0 bases to trimming and J lost 7 bases; unmatched junction nucleotides: 10. CDR3 length equals 17 residues. The germline gives CDR1 SGDLS, CDR2 YYNGEE. DNA for the CDR3: TGTGCCAGCAGCGTAGTTGCGGGGGGGCCCTTCGGCGGGGAGCTGTTTTTT. Its protein product is CASSVVAGGPFGGELFF.